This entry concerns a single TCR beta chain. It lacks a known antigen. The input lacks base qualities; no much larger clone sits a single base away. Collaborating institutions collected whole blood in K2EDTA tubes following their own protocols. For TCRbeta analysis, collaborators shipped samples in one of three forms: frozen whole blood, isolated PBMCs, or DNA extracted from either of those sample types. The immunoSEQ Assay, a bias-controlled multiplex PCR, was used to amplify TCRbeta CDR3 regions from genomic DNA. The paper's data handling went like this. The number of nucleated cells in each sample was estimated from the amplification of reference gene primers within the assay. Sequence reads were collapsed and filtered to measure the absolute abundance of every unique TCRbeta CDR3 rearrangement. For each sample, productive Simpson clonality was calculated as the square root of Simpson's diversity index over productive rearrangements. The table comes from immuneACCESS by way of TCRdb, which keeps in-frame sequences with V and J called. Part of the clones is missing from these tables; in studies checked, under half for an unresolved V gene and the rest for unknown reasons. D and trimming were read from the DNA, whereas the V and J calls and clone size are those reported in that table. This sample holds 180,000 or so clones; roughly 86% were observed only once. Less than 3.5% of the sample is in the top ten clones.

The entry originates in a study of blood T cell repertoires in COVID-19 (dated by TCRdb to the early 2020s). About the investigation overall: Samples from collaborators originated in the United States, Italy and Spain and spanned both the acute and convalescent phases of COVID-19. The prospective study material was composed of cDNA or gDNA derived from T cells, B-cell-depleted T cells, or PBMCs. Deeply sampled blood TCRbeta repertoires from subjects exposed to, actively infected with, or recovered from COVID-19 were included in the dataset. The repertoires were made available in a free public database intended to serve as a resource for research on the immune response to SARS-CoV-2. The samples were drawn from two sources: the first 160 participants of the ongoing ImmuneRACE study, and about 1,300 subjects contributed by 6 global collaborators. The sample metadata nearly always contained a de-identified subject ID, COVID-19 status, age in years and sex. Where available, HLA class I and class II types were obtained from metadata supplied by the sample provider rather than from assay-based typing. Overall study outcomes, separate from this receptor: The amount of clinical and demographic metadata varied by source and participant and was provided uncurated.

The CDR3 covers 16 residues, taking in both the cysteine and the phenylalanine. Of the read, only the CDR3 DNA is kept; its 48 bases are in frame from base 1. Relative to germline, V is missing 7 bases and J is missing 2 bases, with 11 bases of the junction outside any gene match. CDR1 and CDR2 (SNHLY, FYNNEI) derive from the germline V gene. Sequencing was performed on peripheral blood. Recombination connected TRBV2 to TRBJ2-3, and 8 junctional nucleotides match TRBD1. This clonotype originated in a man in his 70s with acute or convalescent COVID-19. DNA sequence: TGTGCCAGCACCCACCCCGGACAGGGAAACACAGATACGCAGTATTTT. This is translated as CASTHPGQGNTDTQYF.